These T cell receptor beta chains were read from a single sample in a study of CD8+CD57+ T cells in acquired aplastic anemia. TCRdb recomputed calls from the reads with MiXCR, one row per CDR3 protein. The sample yields roughly 170,000 distinct CDR3 sequences, around 50% seen once. Sequenced: sorted CD4+, CD8+, or CD8+CD57+ T cells (not recorded which) from PBMCs. These receptors originate from a human donor with aplastic anemia. CDR3s include the opening cysteine and the closing phenylalanine or tryptophan. The D gene is left open where the match is weak. Size is omitted from some rows. Given values are once, few, many or a class for expanded clones.

j_call clone_size v_call d_call cdr3_nt cdr3_aa
TRBJ2-7 many TRBV11-2 NA TGTGCCAGCAGCTTACGGGACTCTCACGAGCAGTACTTC CASSLRDSHEQYF
TRBJ1-1 many TRBV12-3/TRBV12-4 NA NA CASSSSGHAFEAFF
TRBJ2-2 few TRBV15 NA TGTGCCACCGGGCGGCAGGGTGGGTCCGGGGAGCTGTTTTTT CATGRQGGSGELFF
TRBJ2-5 NA TRBV20-1 NA TGCAGTGCTAGATATACATGGGACCAAGAGACCCAGTACTTC CSARYTWDQETQYF
TRBJ1-2 NA TRBV20-1 TRBD1 TGCAGTGCTAGAGGGTACGGGGAGAGGGGGCGCATGGATGGCTACACCTTC CSARGYGERGRMDGYTF
TRBJ2-3 NA TRBV20-1 NA TGCAGTGCTAGACGGGGGGATACGCAGTATTTT CSARRGDTQYF
TRBJ2-1 many TRBV20-1 NA TGCAGTGCTAGGATGGCAGCGGGTGAGCAGTTCTTC CSARMAAGEQFF
TRBJ2-1 NA TRBV19 NA TGTGCCAGTAGTAAGGCCGGCTCCTACAATGAGCAGTTCTTC CASSKAGSYNEQFF
TRBJ2-3 many TRBV7-9 TRBD1 TGTGCCAGCAGCTTGGGACAGGGGGTAGATACGCAGTATTTT CASSLGQGVDTQYF
TRBJ1-2 once TRBV5-1 TRBD1 TGCGCCAGCAGCCTGACAGGGGTTTTGCATGGCTACACCTTC CASSLTGVLHGYTF
TRBJ2-3 NA TRBV24-1 NA TGTGCCACCAGCCTTGGGCAGCACGACACAGATACGCAGTATTTT CATSLGQHDTDTQYF
TRBJ1-2 NA TRBV30 TRBD1 TGTGCCCGGAGTACGGGACAGGGGTCGGCTGGCTACACCTTC CARSTGQGSAGYTF
TRBJ2-6 many TRBV19 TRBD1 TGTGCCAGTAGTATTGACAGGGGCGGATTTAGTGGGGCCAACGTCCTGACTTTC CASSIDRGGFSGANVLTF
TRBJ2-3 few TRBV15 TRBD1 TGTGCCACCAGCAGACATCGGACAGGGGGAACAGATACGCAGTATTTT CATSRHRTGGTDTQYF
TRBJ2-7 NA TRBV14 NA TGTGCCAGCAGCTTGGAGGGGACAGCGTACTACGAGCAGTACTTC CASSLEGTAYYEQYF
TRBJ2-3 NA TRBV10-1 TRBD1 TGTGCCAGCTCAGGACAGGGGTTAGATACGCAGTATTTT CASSGQGLDTQYF
TRBJ2-7 NA TRBV20-1 TRBD2 TGCAGTGCGGGGACTAGCGGGAGGGCCCTCGAGCAGTACTTC CSAGTSGRALEQYF
TRBJ2-1 NA TRBV4-2 TRBD2 TGTGCCAGCAGTAATCTAGCGGAGCGTTACAAGGAGCAGTTCTTC CASSNLAERYKEQFF
TRBJ2-7 NA TRBV10-3 TRBD2 TGTGCCATCAGTAGGGCTAGCGGGGGGGCACAACCCTACGAGCAGTACTTC CAISRASGGAQPYEQYF
TRBJ2-1 NA TRBV11-2 TRBD2 TGTGCCAGCAGCACCCGGTCTAGCGGGGGGAACCAATACAATGAGCAGTTCTTC CASSTRSSGGNQYNEQFF
TRBJ1-6 many TRBV18 NA TGTGCCAGCTCACCAATGGGACCGCCGGATTCACCCCTCCACTTT CASSPMGPPDSPLHF
TRBJ1-1 NA TRBV5-1 NA TGCGCCAGCAGCTCCCGGGTGAAGATAACAGGGATCCCAGGGACTGAAGCTTTCTTT CASSSRVKITGIPGTEAFF
TRBJ2-7 NA TRBV7-8 TRBD1 TGTGCCAGCAGCTTAGGGGGACAGGGGGCCAACGAGCAGTACTTC CASSLGGQGANEQYF
TRBJ1-3 NA TRBV6-5 TRBD1 TGTGCCAGCAGTTCGGGACAGAACGATGGAAACACCATATATTTT CASSSGQNDGNTIYF
TRBJ1-2 many TRBV20-1 NA TGCAGTGCTCGGTCGGGGCAGGGAACTAACTATGGCTACACCTTC CSARSGQGTNYGYTF
TRBJ1-4 NA TRBV13 NA TGTGCCAGCCAGGCCGGATATCAGAATGAAAAACTGTTTTTT CASQAGYQNEKLFF
TRBJ1-5 many TRBV20-1 TRBD1 TGCAGTGCTAGGGACAGGGAGGTGCAGCCCCAGCATTTT CSARDREVQPQHF
TRBJ2-2 NA TRBV7-9 NA TGTGCCAGCAGTTTTAAGAACACCGGGGAGCTGTTTTTT CASSFKNTGELFF
TRBJ1-5 NA TRBV2 NA TGTGCCAGCATTGATAGGGGGACCCAGCATTTT CASIDRGTQHF
TRBJ2-3 NA TRBV5-1 NA TGCGCCAGCAGCCCCGCTCGAGACTCACCACGCACAGATACGCAGTATTTT CASSPARDSPRTDTQYF
TRBJ1-2 NA TRBV25-1 NA TGTGCGTCAGAAAGTCTCGGGAACTATGGCTACACCTTC CASESLGNYGYTF
TRBJ2-3 many TRBV7-2 NA TGTGCCAGCAGATTAGCGGCTAGCACAGATACGCAGTATTTT CASRLAASTDTQYF
TRBJ2-2 NA TRBV15 TRBD2 TGTGCCACCAGCGGACTAGCGGAGGGGGACACCGGGGAGCTGTTTTTT CATSGLAEGDTGELFF
TRBJ2-7 few TRBV29-1 NA TGCAGCGTCCAAGGGCGGCCAGGGGACCCGAGCTCCTACGAGCAGTACTTC CSVQGRPGDPSSYEQYF
TRBJ2-1 many TRBV20-1 TRBD2 TGCAGTGCGAGGACTAGCGGGTACTCCTACAATGAGCAGTTCTTC CSARTSGYSYNEQFF
TRBJ2-1 NA TRBV11-2 TRBD2 TGTGCCAGCAGCACCGTATCTCTAGCGGGGGGCGCCAATGAGCAGTTCTTC CASSTVSLAGGANEQFF
TRBJ2-3 NA TRBV5-1 NA TGCGCCAGCAGCGGGGGACCACCCGCGGATACGCAGTATTTT CASSGGPPADTQYF
TRBJ2-7 NA TRBV6-1 NA TGTGCCAGCAGTGAAGTTTCCGGGGGCAGGTCCTACGAGCAGTACTTC CASSEVSGGRSYEQYF
TRBJ1-2 NA TRBV15 NA TGTGCCACCAGCAGGTGGACCCCTGGGCTCGTCTATGGCTACACCTTC CATSRWTPGLVYGYTF
TRBJ2-3 many TRBV7-3 TRBD2 TGTGCCAGCAGCCCGGGACTAGCGGCAGATACGCAGTATTTT CASSPGLAADTQYF
TRBJ2-3 many TRBV19 TRBD1 TGTGCCAGTAGTAGTCGTTCAGGGGGTAGTAGCACAGATACGCAGTATTTT CASSSRSGGSSTDTQYF
TRBJ2-1 NA TRBV11-2 NA TGTGCCAGCAGCTTAGGAGGGGGGGCCTCTTACAATGAGCAGTTCTTC CASSLGGGASYNEQFF
TRBJ2-5 NA TRBV11-2 TRBD2 TGTGCCAGCAGCTTAGTATCTAGCGGGGGGATCGGGGAGACCCAGTACTTC CASSLVSSGGIGETQYF
TRBJ1-2 many TRBV5-5 NA TGTGCCAGCAGCTTCAGGGGTAACTATGGCTACACCTTC CASSFRGNYGYTF
TRBJ2-7 NA TRBV10-3 TRBD1 TGTGCCATCAGTGAGGTCCACAGGGGGAGCTCCTACGAGCAGTACTTC CAISEVHRGSSYEQYF
TRBJ1-4 many TRBV24-1 NA TGTGCCACCAACCATGGGGGGGCTCGGGAAAAACTGTTTTTT CATNHGGAREKLFF
TRBJ2-3 NA TRBV24-1 NA TGTGCCACCAGTGACCTCGTAGGAGATACGCAGTATTTT CATSDLVGDTQYF
TRBJ2-7 NA TRBV20-1 NA TGCAGTGCTAGGGACCCCCCCCTCGACGAGCAGTACTTC CSARDPPLDEQYF
TRBJ1-1 NA TRBV20-1 NA TGCAGTGCTAGAGCGTTGAGCACTGAAGCTTTCTTT CSARALSTEAFF
TRBJ1-1 once TRBV5-1 NA TGCGCCAGCAGCCCGGTGGGGAGGGGGGGAATAAACACTGAAGCTTTCTTT CASSPVGRGGINTEAFF
TRBJ2-4 NA TRBV24-1 TRBD2 TGTGCCACCAGTGATTTGACTAGCGGGGGGGCCCATCTAGCCAAAAACATTCAGTACTTC CATSDLTSGGAHLAKNIQYF
TRBJ1-2 many TRBV11-2 TRBD1 TGTGCCAGCAGCTTGACAGGGAATGGTGATGTGAATGGCTACACCTTC CASSLTGNGDVNGYTF
TRBJ1-1 NA TRBV5-4 NA TGTGCCAGCAGCTTGGGGGGAGCCCTTAACACTGAAGCTTTCTTT CASSLGGALNTEAFF
TRBJ2-1 NA TRBV11-1 NA TGTGCCAGCAGCTTAAGTCGAGGGAGGACCGGTGAGCAGTTCTTC CASSLSRGRTGEQFF